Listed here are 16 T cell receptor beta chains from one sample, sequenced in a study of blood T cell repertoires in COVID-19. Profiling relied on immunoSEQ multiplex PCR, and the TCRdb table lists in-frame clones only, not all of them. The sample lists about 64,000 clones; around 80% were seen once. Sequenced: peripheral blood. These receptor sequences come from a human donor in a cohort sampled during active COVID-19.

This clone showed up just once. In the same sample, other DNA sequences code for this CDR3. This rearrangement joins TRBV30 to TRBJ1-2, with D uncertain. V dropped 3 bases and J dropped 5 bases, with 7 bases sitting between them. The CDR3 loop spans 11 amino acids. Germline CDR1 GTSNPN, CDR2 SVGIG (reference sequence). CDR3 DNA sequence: TGTGCCTGGAGCCGGGGATATGGCTACACCTTC. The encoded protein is CAWSRGYGYTF.

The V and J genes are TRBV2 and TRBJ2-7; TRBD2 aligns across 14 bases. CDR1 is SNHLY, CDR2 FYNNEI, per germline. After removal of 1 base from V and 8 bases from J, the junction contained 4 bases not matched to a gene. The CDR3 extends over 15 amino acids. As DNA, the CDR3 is TGTGCCAGCAGTGAAGAGGGACTAGCGGGGGACAAGCAGTACTTC. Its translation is CASSEEGLAGDKQYF.

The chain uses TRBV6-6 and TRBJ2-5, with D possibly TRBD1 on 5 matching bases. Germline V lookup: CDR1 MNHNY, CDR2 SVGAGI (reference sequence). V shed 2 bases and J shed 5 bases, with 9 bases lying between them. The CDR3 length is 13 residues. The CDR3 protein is CASSYAGLETQYF. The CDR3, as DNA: TGTGCCAGCAGTTACGCAGGGTTGGAGACCCAGTACTTC.

The CDR3 nucleotides read TGTGCCAGTAGTACCTTAGCGGGGGGACTAAACAATGAGCAGTTCTTC. The encoded protein is CASSTLAGGLNNEQFF. The chain recombines TRBV19 with TRBJ2-1; 10 nucleotides align to TRBD2. V dropped 4 bases and J dropped 5; count of bases not matched to a gene: 8. The CDR3 consists of 16 residues. Germline assignment: CDR1 LNHDA and CDR2 SQIVND (reference sequence).

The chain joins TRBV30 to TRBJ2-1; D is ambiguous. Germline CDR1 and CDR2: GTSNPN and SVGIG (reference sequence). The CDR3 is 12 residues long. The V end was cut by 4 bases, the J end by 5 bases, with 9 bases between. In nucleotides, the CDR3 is TGTGCCTGGATGGGCAGAAACAATGAGCAGTTCTTC. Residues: CAWMGRNNEQFF.

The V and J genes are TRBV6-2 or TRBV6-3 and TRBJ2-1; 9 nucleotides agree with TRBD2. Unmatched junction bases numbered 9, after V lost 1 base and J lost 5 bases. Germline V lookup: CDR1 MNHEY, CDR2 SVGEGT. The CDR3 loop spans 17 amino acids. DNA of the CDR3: TGTGCCAGCAGTTACTTGCGGGGGGGCCTTAAGGACAATGAGCAGTTCTTC. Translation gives CASSYLRGGLKDNEQFF.

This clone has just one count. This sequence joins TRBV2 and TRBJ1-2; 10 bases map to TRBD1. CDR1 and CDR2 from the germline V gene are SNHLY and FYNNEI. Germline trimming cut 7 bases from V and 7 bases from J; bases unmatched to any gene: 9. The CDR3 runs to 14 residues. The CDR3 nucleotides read TGTGCCAGCAACGTCGAGGGACAGGGGAGTGGCTACACCTTC. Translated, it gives CASNVEGQGSGYTF.

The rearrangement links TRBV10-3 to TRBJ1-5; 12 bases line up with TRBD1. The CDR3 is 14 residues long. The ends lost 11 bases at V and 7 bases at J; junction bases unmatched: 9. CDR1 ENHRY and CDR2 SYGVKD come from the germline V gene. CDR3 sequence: CASRDRGQEQPQHF. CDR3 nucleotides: TGTGCCTCCCGGGACAGGGGGCAAGAACAGCCCCAGCATTTT.

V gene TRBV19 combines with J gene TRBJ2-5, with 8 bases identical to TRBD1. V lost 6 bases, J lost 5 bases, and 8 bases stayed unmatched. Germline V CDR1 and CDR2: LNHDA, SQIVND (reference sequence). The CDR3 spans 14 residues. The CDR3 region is CASSDTGGLETQYF. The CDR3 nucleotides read TGTGCCAGTAGCGACACAGGGGGTCTTGAGACCCAGTACTTC.

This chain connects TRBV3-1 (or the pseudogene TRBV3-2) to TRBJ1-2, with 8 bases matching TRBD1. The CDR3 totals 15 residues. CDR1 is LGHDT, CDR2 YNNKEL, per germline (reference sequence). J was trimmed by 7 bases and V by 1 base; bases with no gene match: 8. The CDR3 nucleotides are TGTGCCAGCAGCCAAGGATGGACAGGGTTCAGTGGCTACACCTTC. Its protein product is CASSQGWTGFSGYTF.

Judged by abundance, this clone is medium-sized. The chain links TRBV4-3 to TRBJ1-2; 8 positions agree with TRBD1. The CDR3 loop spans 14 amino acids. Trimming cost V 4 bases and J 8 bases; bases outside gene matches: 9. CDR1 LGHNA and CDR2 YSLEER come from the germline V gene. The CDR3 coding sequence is TGCGCCAGCAGCCCGCAAGCCAGGGGGCAAGGCTACACCTTC. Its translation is CASSPQARGQGYTF.

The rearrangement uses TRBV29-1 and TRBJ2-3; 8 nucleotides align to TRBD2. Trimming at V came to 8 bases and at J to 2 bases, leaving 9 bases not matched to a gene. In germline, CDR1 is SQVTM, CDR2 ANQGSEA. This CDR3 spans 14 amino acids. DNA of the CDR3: TGCAGCTCCCTAGCGGGTATGTTCACAGATACGCAGTATTTT. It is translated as CSSLAGMFTDTQYF.

For the CDR3, the DNA is TGTGCCAGCAGCTTGGAAACAGGGGTTTTCTCGGGGGAGCAGTACTTC. Protein: CASSLETGVFSGEQYF. The chain employs TRBV5-5 and TRBJ2-7, with TRBD1 identical over 7 bases. This CDR3 has 16 residues. V lost 0 bases, J lost 7 bases, and 13 bases stayed unmatched. The germline V gene has CDR1 SGHKS and CDR2 YYEKEE (reference sequence). Using reference TRBV5-5 and TRBJ2-7 for the parts outside the CDR3, the full variable domain is DAGVTQSPTHLIKTRGQQVTLRCSPISGHKSVSWYQQVLGQGPQFIFQYYEKEERGRGNFPDRFSARQFPNYSSELNVNALLLGDSALYLCASSLETGVFSGEQYFGPGTRLTVT.

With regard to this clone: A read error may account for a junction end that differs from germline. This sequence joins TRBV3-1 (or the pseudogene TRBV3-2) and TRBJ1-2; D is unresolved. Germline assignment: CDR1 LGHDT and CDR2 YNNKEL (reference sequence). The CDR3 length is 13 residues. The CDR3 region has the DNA TGTGCCAGCAACCAACGGGGTCGGCACGGCTACACCTTC. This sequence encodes CASNQRGRHGYTF.

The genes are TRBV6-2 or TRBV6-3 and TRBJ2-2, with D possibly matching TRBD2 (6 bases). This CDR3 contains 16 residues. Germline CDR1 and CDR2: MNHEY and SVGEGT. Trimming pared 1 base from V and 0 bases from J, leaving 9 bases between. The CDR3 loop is CASSYLGGSNTGELFF. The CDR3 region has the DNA TGTGCCAGCAGTTACTTGGGGGGTTCGAACACCGGGGAGCTGTTTTTT.

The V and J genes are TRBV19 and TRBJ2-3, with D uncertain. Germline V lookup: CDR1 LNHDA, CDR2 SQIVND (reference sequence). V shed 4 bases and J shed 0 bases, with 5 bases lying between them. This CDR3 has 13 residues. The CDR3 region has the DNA TGTGCCAGTAGTAAATATAGCACAGATACGCAGTATTTT. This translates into CASSKYSTDTQYF.